This T cell receptor beta chain was documented in a study of T cells in Graves' hyperthyroidism and ophthalmopathy. Study-wide background: Staff took peripheral blood when the initial diagnosis was made, before any treatment began. Study conclusions and caveats: A 13 V-J model separated ophthalmopathy from stable hyperthyroidism.

As for this clonotype: As yet, its antigen is unknown. The junction does not match germline at one end; this may be a read error.

The investigators amplified TCR beta CDR3 regions from RNA transcripts. First-round RT-PCR of the TCR CDR3 relied on the HTBI primer set. MiXCR, applied by TCRdb to the multiplex PCR reads, yields one record per CDR3 protein. Of about 260,000 distinct CDR3 sequences listed, 25% are singletons. Germline CDR1 is MNHNS and CDR2 is SASEGT. The CDR3 is 13 amino acids. Each patient was aged 18 to 65 and had newly diagnosed hyperthyroidism of under 2 months' duration. The clonotype was recovered from a man aged 35 to 55 with Graves' hyperthyroidism that later progressed to Graves' ophthalmopathy. The rearrangement joins TRBV6-1 to TRBJ2-5; TRBD2 might be the D (6 bases). The sample consisted of blood. Here the CDR3 DNA reads TGTGTCAGCAGCCGAGGACTACAAGAGACCCAGCACTTC. It is translated as CVSSRGLQETQHF.